These T cell receptor beta chains were read from a single sample in a study of cytomegalovirus exposure and HLA in healthy donors. Data came from immunoSEQ multiplex PCR; TCRdb stores just in-frame clones and leaves some out. The table lists fewer than 250,000 clones, about 80% of them singletons. Input material: PBMCs. The receptors were gathered from a woman aged 45 to 65 in good health and CMV-seropositive. The CDR3 runs from the conserved cysteine through the conserved F or W. The D gene is left open where the match is weak. A clone size is listed for some rows: how often the clone was seen (once, few, many), or a class if it is expanded.

D,size,V,J,CDR3,DNA
NA,NA,TRBV23-1,TRBJ2-3,CASTRPRGRFTDTQYF,TGCGCCAGCACCCGCCCCAGGGGCCGTTTCACAGATACGCAGTATTTT
TRBD1,NA,TRBV28,TRBJ2-1,CASSTGGGLYNEQFF,TGTGCCAGCAGTACAGGGGGAGGACTCTACAATGAGCAGTTCTTC
NA,NA,TRBV5-8,TRBJ2-6,CASSLVWGLTISGANVLTF,TGTGCCAGCAGCTTGGTTTGGGGGCTTACGATCTCTGGGGCCAACGTCCTGACTTTC
NA,once,TRBV9,TRBJ2-1,CASSVGPLSSYNEQFF,TGTGCCAGCAGCGTAGGTCCACTAAGCTCCTACAATGAGCAGTTCTTC
TRBD1,NA,TRBV5-1,TRBJ2-5,CASSLGTGDGETQYF,TGCGCCAGCAGCTTGGGGACAGGGGACGGGGAGACCCAGTACTTC
TRBD1,NA,TRBV9,TRBJ2-2,CASSGTGGGELFF,TGTGCCAGCAGCGGGACAGGGGGCGGGGAGCTGTTTTTT
TRBD1,NA,TRBV6-5,TRBJ1-6,CASSGQGVHSPLHF,TGTGCCAGCAGTGGACAGGGGGTACATTCACCCCTCCACTTT
NA,NA,TRBV7-9,TRBJ2-7,CASSPGQKDPTTRQYF,TGTGCCAGCAGCCCCGGACAGAAGGATCCTACTACGAGGCAGTACTTC
NA,once,TRBV4-2,TRBJ1-5,CASSQDQDRLSTDNSNQPQHF,TGTGCCAGCAGCCAAGACCAAGACCGTCTCTCGACAGACAATAGCAATCAGCCCCAGCATTTT
NA,NA,TRBV7-2,TRBJ2-2,CASSLVGTNTGELFF,TGTGCCAGCAGCTTAGTGGGCACGAACACCGGGGAGCTGTTTTTT
NA,NA,TRBV30,TRBJ1-6,CAWSSTGGGSPLHF,TGTGCCTGGAGTTCGACAGGCGGAGGTTCACCCCTCCACTTT
NA,NA,TRBV5-1,TRBJ2-3,CASSSTGQTRGDTQYF,TGCGCCAGCAGCTCTACAGGGCAAACCCGGGGAGATACGCAGTATTTT